These T cell receptor beta chains were read from a single sample in a study of cytomegalovirus exposure and HLA in healthy donors. Sequenced by immunoSEQ multiplex PCR; TCRdb stores in-frame clones only, minus some. The data show approximately 69,000 clones, with around 74% seen just once and roughly 20% held by the top ten. The sample comprised PBMCs. These receptors were obtained from a woman aged 30 to 39 in good health and CMV-seropositive. Each CDR3 is given with its conserved first and last residue. The D gene is left open where the match is weak. Clone size is shown for a subset of rows, as once, few, many or a class of expanded clone.

clone_size	v_call	d_call	j_call	cdr3_nt	cdr3_aa
.	TRBV7-8	TRBD1	TRBJ1-4	TGTGCCAGCAGCTTAGGGGACAGGGGATTCGTTAATGAAAAACTGTTTTTT	CASSLGDRGFVNEKLFF
.	TRBV5-1	.	TRBJ2-1	TGCGCCAGCAGCACCCAACCCGGGGGGCAGAGGGGGGGGTCCTACAATGAGCAGTTCTTC	CASSTQPGGQRGGSYNEQFF
.	TRBV18	TRBD1	TRBJ1-5	TGTGCCAGCTCACAATACAGGGGTGAAAGCAATCAGCCCCAGCATTTT	CASSQYRGESNQPQHF
.	TRBV2	TRBD2	TRBJ2-1	TGTGCCACCCTTGGCGGGAGCAACTACAATGAGCAGTTCTTC	CATLGGSNYNEQFF
.	TRBV6-5	.	TRBJ1-1	TGTGCCAGCAGTTACTCGTTGGGGAGAACTGAAGCTTTCTTT	CASSYSLGRTEAFF
.	TRBV4-2	.	TRBJ2-7	TGTGCCAGCAGCCAAGATGGGCGGGACTCCGCCTACGAGCAGTACTTC	CASSQDGRDSAYEQYF
once	TRBV6-5	TRBD1	TRBJ1-4	TGTGCCAGCAGTCGGGACAGGGAAAGTCAAAAACTGTTTTTT	CASSRDRESQKLFF
.	TRBV6-4	.	TRBJ1-1	TGTGCCAGCAGTGTAGGCGGAGGGGAAGTGCGGAACACTGAAGCTTTCTTT	CASSVGGGEVRNTEAFF
.	TRBV9	.	TRBJ1-1	TGTGCCAGCAGCAAAGACGGGGGTGGGACTGAAGCTTTCTTT	CASSKDGGGTEAFF
.	TRBV7-8	TRBD2	TRBJ2-2	TGTGCCAGCAGCTTACTAGCGGGAGTAAACACCGGGGAGCTGTTTTTT	CASSLLAGVNTGELFF
.	TRBV28	.	TRBJ2-7	TGTGCCAGCAGTTTTGATATAGGGCTAGCATACGAGCAGTACTTC	CASSFDIGLAYEQYF
.	TRBV4-1	.	TRBJ1-1	TGCGCCAGCAGCCCCGGCGCAGGGCATTCTATGAACACTGAAGCTTTCTTT	CASSPGAGHSMNTEAFF
few	TRBV28	TRBD2	TRBJ2-3	TGTGCCAGCAGTAAAGCGGGAGGGCGGACAGATACGCAGTATTTT	CASSKAGGRTDTQYF
.	TRBV29-1	TRBD1	TRBJ1-1	TGCAGCGTTGGACAGGGGGTCACTGAAGCTTTCTTT	CSVGQGVTEAFF
.	TRBV12-5	TRBD1	TRBJ1-5	TGTGCTAGTGCCCCGGGACAGGGATCTGGAGAGCCCCAGCATTTT	CASAPGQGSGEPQHF
.	TRBV30	.	TRBJ1-5	TGTGCCTGGGGGGGGTATGGCAATCAGCCCCAGCATTTT	CAWGGYGNQPQHF
.	TRBV14	TRBD1	TRBJ1-3	TGTGCCAGCGCGGGACAGGGGCTCTCTGGAAACACCATATATTTT	CASAGQGLSGNTIYF
.	TRBV6-1	TRBD2	TRBJ2-7	TGTGCCAGCAGTGAAGGGTGGCGGGAGTACGAGCAGTACTTC	CASSEGWREYEQYF
.	TRBV9	.	TRBJ2-1	TGTGCCAGTCAGGAATTTGTTAATAGTGAGCAGTTCTTC	CASQEFVNSEQFF
.	TRBV5-6	.	TRBJ1-3	TGTGCCAGCAGCCTCGGACACTCCGGAAACACCATATATTTT	CASSLGHSGNTIYF
.	TRBV4-1	.	TRBJ2-7	TGCGCCAGCAGCCAAGGGTCGAGCGTCTCCTACGAGCAGTACTTC	CASSQGSSVSYEQYF
.	TRBV10-1	.	TRBJ2-3	TGCGCCAGCAGTGATGCCACCTACACAGATACGCAGTATTTT	CASSDATYTDTQYF
few	TRBV6-5	.	TRBJ2-7	TGTGCCAGCAGCCGAAGGCGGGGCCCTAACTATGAGCAGTACTTC	CASSRRRGPNYEQYF
.	TRBV11-3	.	TRBJ1-1	TGTGCCAGCAGCTTCGGGGGGCCGAACACTGAAGCTTTCTTT	CASSFGGPNTEAFF
few	TRBV6-5	.	TRBJ2-2	TGTGCCAGCAGCCAACCCCCCGGTGCCACCGGGGAGCTGTTTTTT	CASSQPPGATGELFF
once	TRBV2	.	TRBJ1-5	TGTGCCAGCAGTTATCTTAGAGGCAATCAGCCCCAGCATTTT	CASSYLRGNQPQHF
.	TRBV7-9	TRBD1	TRBJ1-1	TGTGCCAGCAGCCAGACAGGGGTGAGCACTGAAGCTTTCTTT	CASSQTGVSTEAFF
.	TRBV5-4	TRBD2	TRBJ2-7	TGTGCCAGCAGAATGGACCCTACTAGCGGTTATAGCTCCTACGAGCAGTACTTC	CASRMDPTSGYSSYEQYF
.	TRBV28	.	TRBJ2-3	TGTGCCAGCAGTCGCCGGACTCCAGATACGCAGTATTTT	CASSRRTPDTQYF
few	TRBV6-5	TRBD1	TRBJ2-7	TGTGCCAGCAGTTCGGACAGGGGGCTGAACGAGCAGTACTTC	CASSSDRGLNEQYF
.	TRBV15	TRBD2	TRBJ2-3	TGTGCCAAGAACAGCGGGAGTGGTACAGATACGCAGTATTTT	CAKNSGSGTDTQYF
.	TRBV29-1	TRBD2	TRBJ2-1	TGCAGCGTTGAGCGGGAGTCTAGCTACAATGAGCAGTTCTTC	CSVERESSYNEQFF
few	TRBV28	.	TRBJ1-5	TGTGCCAGCAGGACCTTGACACAGGGCTGGAATCAGCCCCAGCATTTT	CASRTLTQGWNQPQHF
.	TRBV6-1	.	TRBJ1-1	TGTGCCAGCAGTGACAGGGCGAACACTGAAGCTTTCTTT	CASSDRANTEAFF
.	TRBV10-3	TRBD1	TRBJ1-2	TGTGCCATCAGTGAGTCGCGGACAGGGTCCCACTATGGCTACACCTTC	CAISESRTGSHYGYTF
.	TRBV2	TRBD1	TRBJ1-2	TGTGCCAGCAGATGGGGTGGACAGGGGAACTATGGCTACACCTTC	CASRWGGQGNYGYTF
.	TRBV29-1	TRBD2	TRBJ2-3	TGCAGCGTTGATTGGAGCGGGAGGACAGATACGCAGTATTTT	CSVDWSGRTDTQYF
.	TRBV6-5	TRBD2	TRBJ2-5	TGTGCCAGCAGCCCCCGGACTAGGAAAGAGACCCAGTACTTC	CASSPRTRKETQYF
few	TRBV29-1	.	TRBJ2-5	TGCAGCGTTGAAATAGAGCGGGCCTACTTC	CSVEIERAYF
.	TRBV6-1	TRBD2	TRBJ2-4	TGTGCCAGCAGTGCCCCGGGGGGGGGAAACATTCAGTACTTC	CASSAPGGGNIQYF
few	TRBV6-6	TRBD2	TRBJ2-5	TGTGCCAGCGCCCATTCGGGGGGGGCCCAAGAGACCCAGTACTTC	CASAHSGGAQETQYF
.	TRBV7-9	.	TRBJ1-4	TGTGCCAGCAGCCTCCGGACAGCAACTAATGAAAAACTGTTTTTT	CASSLRTATNEKLFF
.	TRBV7-2	TRBD2	TRBJ2-3	TGTGCCAGCAGCTTGCGGGGGAAAGTAGCAGATACGCAGTATTTT	CASSLRGKVADTQYF
.	TRBV9	.	TRBJ1-4	TGTGCCAGCAGCCCCCGGACAGTTAATGAAAAACTGTTTTTT	CASSPRTVNEKLFF
few	TRBV6-4	.	TRBJ1-1	TGTGCCAGCAGTGCCTGGCCGAACACTGAAGCTTTCTTT	CASSAWPNTEAFF
.	TRBV6-1	.	TRBJ2-1	TGTGCCAGCAGGGAGGGACTCCTTAATGAGCAGTTCTTC	CASREGLLNEQFF
few	TRBV29-1	TRBD1	TRBJ2-3	TGCAGCAGCATGACAGGGGTCAGCACAGATACGCAGTATTTT	CSSMTGVSTDTQYF
.	TRBV10-2	.	TRBJ2-7	TGCGCCAGCAGTGAGTCGTACGGCGAGCAGTACTTC	CASSESYGEQYF
.	TRBV30	.	TRBJ2-7	TGTGCCTGGGGGACACTAGTAACCTACGAGCAGTACTTC	CAWGTLVTYEQYF
.	TRBV7-7	.	TRBJ1-5	TGTGCTAGCAACCGCGGGGGGGCAAGTCAGCCCCAGCATTTT	CASNRGGASQPQHF
.	TRBV20-1	.	TRBJ2-1	TGCAGTGCTCCCCTGGTAGCGATCCAGTTCTTC	CSAPLVAIQFF
once	TRBV9	TRBD1	TRBJ2-3	TGTGCCAGCAGCGGGCAGACAGGGTGGAAGACAGATACGCAGTATTTT	CASSGQTGWKTDTQYF
.	TRBV7-3	.	TRBJ2-5	TGTGCCAGCAGCTCAACTATACAAGAGACCCAGTACTTC	CASSSTIQETQYF
few	TRBV6-1	TRBD1	TRBJ2-1	TGTGCCAGCAGTGATCGACAGGGACGGAGTGAGCAGTTCTTC	CASSDRQGRSEQFF
.	TRBV7-2	.	TRBJ1-2	TGTGCCAGCAGCAAAAGCACGGTAGAAGACTACACCTTC	CASSKSTVEDYTF
few	TRBV18	TRBD1	TRBJ2-5	TGTGCCAGCTCACCAGGGACAGTAGGACGGGAGACCCAGTACTTC	CASSPGTVGRETQYF
.	TRBV5-1	TRBD1	TRBJ1-1	TGCGCCAGCAGCTTTTCTATACAGGGGACGAACACTGAAGCTTTCTTT	CASSFSIQGTNTEAFF
.	TRBV30	.	TRBJ1-4	TGTGCCTGGGGCAGGGGCAGCGAAAAACTGTTTTTT	CAWGRGSEKLFF
.	TRBV9	TRBD1	TRBJ1-2	TGTGCCAGCAGCATCGGACAGGGTAGGTATGGCTACACCTTC	CASSIGQGRYGYTF